Sequencing of this T cell receptor beta chain was carried out in a study of shared clonotypes between healthy human individuals. V lost 0 bases to trimming and J lost 5 bases; unmatched junction nucleotides: 7. Germline V gene data show CDR1 as SGHAT and CDR2 as FQNNGV. There are 16 residues in the CDR3. CD45RO negativity and positive selection for CCR7 defined naive CD8 cells, a population that excluded terminally differentiated effector memory CD45RA+ cells. Recent acute infections and vaccinations were absent in the healthy HIV-negative adult donors. Original processing methods: ImmunoSEQ only sent back junction sequences with no quality scores, so filtering was done differently. Repertoires were generated with immunoSEQ multiplex PCR, while TCRdb's copy carries only in-frame clones and drops some. That table furnishes V, J and clone size, whereas the DNA furnished D and trimming. The sample records 560,000 or so clones, approximately 96% being singletons.

The gene calls are TRBV11-2 and TRBJ2-1, with TRBD2 matching over 7 bases. The sample consisted of naive CD8+ T cells sorted from blood. The TCR originated in a woman younger than 45 in good health. CDR3: CASSLDLELANNEQFF. CDR3 bases: TGTGCCAGCAGCTTAGATCTTGAACTAGCGAACAATGAGCAGTTCTTC.